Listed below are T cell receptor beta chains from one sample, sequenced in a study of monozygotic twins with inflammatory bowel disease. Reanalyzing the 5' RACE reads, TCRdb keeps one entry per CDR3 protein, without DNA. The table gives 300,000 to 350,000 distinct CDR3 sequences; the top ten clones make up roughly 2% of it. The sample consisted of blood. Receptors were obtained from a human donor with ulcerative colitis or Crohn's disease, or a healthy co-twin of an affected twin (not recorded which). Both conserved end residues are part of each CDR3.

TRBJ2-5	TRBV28	CASRLTNQETQYF
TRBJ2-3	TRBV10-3	CAIRGAGVSTDTQYF
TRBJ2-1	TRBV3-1	CASSQEIGGYGDNEQFF
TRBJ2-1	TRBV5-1	CASSLDLTYNEQFF
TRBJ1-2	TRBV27	CASSPLSGADGYTF
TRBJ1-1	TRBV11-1	CASSTGGMNTEAFF
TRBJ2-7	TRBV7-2	CASSPGGSVSYEQYF
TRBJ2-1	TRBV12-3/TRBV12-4	CASSLGGLAGVPSYNEQFF
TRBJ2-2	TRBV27	CASSLYRNTGELFF
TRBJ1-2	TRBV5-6	CASSPTGRLLSYGYTF
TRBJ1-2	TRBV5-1	CASSPFGYGYTF
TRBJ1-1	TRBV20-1	CSARDPNVRQTFNTEAFF
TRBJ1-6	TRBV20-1	CSAEGRPNSPLHF
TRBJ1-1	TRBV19	CATWDLYTEAFF
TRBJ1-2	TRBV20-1	CSVLRDRINYGYTF
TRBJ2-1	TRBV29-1	CSVRRGGYNEQFF
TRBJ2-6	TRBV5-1	CASSLIAQGTGANVLTF
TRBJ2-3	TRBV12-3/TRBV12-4	CASSGTGGSAQYF
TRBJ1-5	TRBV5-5	CASSLWGDQPQHF
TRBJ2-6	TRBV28	CASSGPSGANVLTF
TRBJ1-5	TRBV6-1	CASSKTRTGSLPQPQHF
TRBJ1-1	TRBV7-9	CASSLGLVNTEAFF
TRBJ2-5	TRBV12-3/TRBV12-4	CASSLGPAQETQYF
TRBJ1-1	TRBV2	CASEAEQGTPTEAFF
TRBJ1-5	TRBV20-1	CSADDRSSGQPQHF
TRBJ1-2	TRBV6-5	CASRTDRVGGYTF
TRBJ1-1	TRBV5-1	CASSPETGEALF
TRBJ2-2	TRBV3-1	CASSQHTGTNTGELFF
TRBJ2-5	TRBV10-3	CAISDPGGETQYF
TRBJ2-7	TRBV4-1	CASSRGTSGYEQYF
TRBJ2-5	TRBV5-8	CASSLIQRGETQYF
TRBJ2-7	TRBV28	CASSFVVQAYEQYF
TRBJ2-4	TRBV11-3	CASSLDGDRGSKNIQYF
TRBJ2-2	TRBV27	CASSPRTGAGELFF
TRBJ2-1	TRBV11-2	CASSLRGTSYNEQFF
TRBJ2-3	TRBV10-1	CASSGGRDTDTQYF